This T cell receptor beta chain was sequenced during a study of cytomegalovirus exposure and HLA in healthy donors. General study results and limits: 87-base-pair reads could not separate some V segments, including TRBV6-2 and TRBV6-3.

Donors consisted of healthy bone marrow donors. The PCR contained 60 Vbeta and 13 Jbeta primers. Using immunoSEQ multiplex PCR, the repertoire was profiled, and TCRdb retains in-frame clones only, with some absent. The sample shows approximately 170,000 clones, 65% to 85% of them seen only once. The ends lost 5 bases at V and 10 bases at J; junction bases unmatched: 4. CDR3 length equals 12 residues. Germline-derived CDR1 and CDR2 are SGHTA and FQGNSA. Turning to this clone: Its antigen is not known.

The specimen was PBMCs. This chain uses TRBV7-2 with TRBJ2-3, with TRBD2 matching over 9 bases. The sequence came from a woman between 45 and 60 years old in good health and CMV-seropositive. The CDR3 sequence is CASSLSGRSQYF. The CDR3 DNA sequence: TGTGCCAGCAGCCTAAGCGGGAGGTCGCAGTATTTT.